The source of this T cell receptor beta chain is a study of OX40 agonist ivuxolimab in advanced cancers. Using immunoSEQ multiplex PCR, the repertoire was profiled, and TCRdb retains in-frame clones only, with some absent. This table has some 50,000 clones, 75% to 90% appearing once. This clone was detected only a few times. The germline V and J ends were trimmed by 0 bases and 0 bases, with 9 bases remaining between them. Germline V lookup: CDR1 SGDLS, CDR2 YYNGEE. There are 15 residues in the CDR3. The sample was CD4+ or CD8+ T cells sorted from blood, taken in a trial of the OX40 agonist ivuxolimab. The rearrangement joins TRBV9 to TRBJ1-2, with D maybe TRBD1 (6 bases). The clonotype originates from an adult with an advanced solid tumor such as melanoma, head and neck, liver or kidney cancer. This CDR3 is CASSVAPGANYGYTF. CDR3 DNA: TGTGCCAGCAGCGTAGCCCCAGGGGCTAACTATGGCTACACCTTC.